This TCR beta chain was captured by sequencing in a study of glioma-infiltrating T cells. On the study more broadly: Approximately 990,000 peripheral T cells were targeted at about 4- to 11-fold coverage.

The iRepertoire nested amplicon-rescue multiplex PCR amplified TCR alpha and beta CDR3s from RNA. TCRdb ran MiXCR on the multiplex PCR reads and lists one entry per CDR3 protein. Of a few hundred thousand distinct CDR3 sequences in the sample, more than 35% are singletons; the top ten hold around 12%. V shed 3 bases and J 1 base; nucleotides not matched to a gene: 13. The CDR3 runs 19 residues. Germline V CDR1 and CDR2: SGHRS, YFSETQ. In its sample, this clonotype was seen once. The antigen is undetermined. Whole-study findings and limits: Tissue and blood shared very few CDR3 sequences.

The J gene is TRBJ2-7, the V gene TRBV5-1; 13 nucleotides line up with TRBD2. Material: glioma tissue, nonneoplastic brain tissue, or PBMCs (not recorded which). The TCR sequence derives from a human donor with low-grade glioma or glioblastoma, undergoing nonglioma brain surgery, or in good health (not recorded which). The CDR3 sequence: CASSWRTSGSPAMSYEQYF. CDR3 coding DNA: TGCGCCAGCAGCTGGAGGACTAGCGGGAGTCCAGCCATGTCCTACGAGCAGTACTTC. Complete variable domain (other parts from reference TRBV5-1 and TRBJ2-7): KAGVTQTPRYLIKTRGQQVTLSCSPISGHRSVSWYQQTPGQGLQFLFEYFSETQRNKGNFPGRFSGRQFSNSRSEMNVSTLELGDSALYLCASSWRTSGSPAMSYEQYFGPGTRLTVT.